This TCR beta chain appears in the sequencing data of a study of cytomegalovirus exposure and HLA in healthy donors. Germline lookup yields CDR1 LGHNA and CDR2 YNFKEQ. The CDR3 has 16 residues. V shed 1 base, J shed 6 bases, and the junction held 9 bases outside the gene matches. Primers for the PCR totalled 60 Vbeta and 13 Jbeta. Repertoires were generated with immunoSEQ multiplex PCR, while TCRdb's copy carries only in-frame clones and drops some. Of under 200,000 clones listed, roughly 88% are singletons. The specimen sequenced was PBMCs. The TCR comes from a man aged 45-65 years in good health and CMV-seropositive. The J gene is TRBJ2-3, the V gene TRBV4-2; 8 bases map to TRBD2. The CDR3 sequence: CASSQGREAMWDTQYF. CDR3 sequence (DNA): TGTGCCAGCAGCCAAGGGCGGGAGGCAATGTGGGATACGCAGTATTTT.